This T cell receptor (beta chain) emerged from a study of response to subunit inactivated influenza vaccine. CDR1 is MGHDK and CDR2 is SYGVNS in the germline V gene. The CDR3 consists of 16 residues. V lost 4 bases and J 1 base, leaving 16 bases between the germline ends. A single record per CDR3 protein comes from TCRdb applying MiXCR to the RT-PCR reads. Of around 850,000 distinct CDR3 sequences listed, around 18% were seen once; the top ten hold approximately 10%. On this clonotype: Its antigen is not known.

Notes on the study in general: Authors proposed each seasonal influenza vaccination draws in few new T cells.

This material consisted of PBMCs from blood, taken about 5 days after vaccination. The rearrangement links TRBV25-1 to TRBJ2-5, with D possibly TRBD2 on 5 matching bases. The TCR was taken from a man aged 50 or older who received an inactivated influenza vaccine. CDR3 nucleotides: TGTGCCAGCAGTGTTGGTGGAGGCAGCTTCCAAGAGACCCAGTACTTC. Its protein is CASSVGGGSFQETQYF.